This TCR beta chain was documented in a study of blood T cell repertoires in COVID-19. Libraries were prepared by immunoSEQ multiplex PCR; TCRdb keeps only in-frame clonotypes and omits some of them. The profile covers a few hundred thousand clones, with 80% to 90% appearing a single time and over 2% taken by the ten largest. Deletions cut 0 bases from V and 0 bases from J, with 9 bases between. This CDR3 contains 15 residues. CDR1 SNHLY and CDR2 FYNNEI come from the germline V gene. The clonotype was recovered from a man aged 25 to 40 who had recovered from COVID-19. Sequenced sample: PBMCs or T cells enriched from blood (not recorded which). The chain combines TRBV2 with TRBJ2-7, with D possibly TRBD1 on 6 matching bases. The CDR3 sequence is CASSEAGRGSYEQYF. As DNA, the CDR3 is TGTGCCAGCAGTGAAGCGGGCAGGGGCTCCTACGAGCAGTACTTC.